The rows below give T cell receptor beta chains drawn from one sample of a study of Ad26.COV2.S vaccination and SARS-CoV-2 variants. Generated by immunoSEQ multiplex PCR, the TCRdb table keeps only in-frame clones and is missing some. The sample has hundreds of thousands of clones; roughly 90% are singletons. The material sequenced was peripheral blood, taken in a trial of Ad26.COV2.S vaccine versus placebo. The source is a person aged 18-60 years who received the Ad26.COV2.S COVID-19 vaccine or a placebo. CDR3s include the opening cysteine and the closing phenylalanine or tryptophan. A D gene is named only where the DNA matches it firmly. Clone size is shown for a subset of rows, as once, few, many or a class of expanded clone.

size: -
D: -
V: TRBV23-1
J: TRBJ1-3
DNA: TGCGCCAGCAGTCAGACAGAACCAAACACCATATATTTT
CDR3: CASSQTEPNTIYF

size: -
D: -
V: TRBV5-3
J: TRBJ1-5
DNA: TGTGCCAGAAGCTTTGAGGGAGGGCCCGGAGGCAATCAGCCCCAGCATTTT
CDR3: CARSFEGGPGGNQPQHF

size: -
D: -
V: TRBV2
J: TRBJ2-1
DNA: TGTGCCGCCTCGGCCCAGTACCCCTACAATGAGCAGTTCTTC
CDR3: CAASAQYPYNEQFF

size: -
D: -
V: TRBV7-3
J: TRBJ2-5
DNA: TGTGCCAGCAGCTTAACGGGGGGCCAAGAGACCCAGTACTTC
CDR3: CASSLTGGQETQYF

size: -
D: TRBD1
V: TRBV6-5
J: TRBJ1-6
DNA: TGTGCCAGCAGTTCCCTAGGACAGGAGAATTCACCCCTCCACTTT
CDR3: CASSSLGQENSPLHF

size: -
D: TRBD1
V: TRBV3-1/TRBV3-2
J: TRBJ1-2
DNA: TGTGCCAGCAGTCTTGCTAGAACAGGGGGCGATTATGGCTACACCTTC
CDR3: CASSLARTGGDYGYTF

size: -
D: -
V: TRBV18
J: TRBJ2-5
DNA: TGTGCCAGCTCACCTACTGATCAAGAGACCCAGTACTTC
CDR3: CASSPTDQETQYF

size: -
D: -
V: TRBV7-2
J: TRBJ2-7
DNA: TGTGCCAGCAGCTTAGGGGACCACTACGAGCAGTACTTC
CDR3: CASSLGDHYEQYF

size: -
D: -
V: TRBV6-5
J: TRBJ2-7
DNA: TGTGCCAGCAGTCCCGGCCCGTTCTACGAGCAGTACTTC
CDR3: CASSPGPFYEQYF

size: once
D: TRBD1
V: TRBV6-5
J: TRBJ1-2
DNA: TGTGCCAGCAGCCTCCGGGACAGATATGGCTACACCTTC
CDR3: CASSLRDRYGYTF

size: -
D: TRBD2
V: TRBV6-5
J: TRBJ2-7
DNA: TGTGCCAGCAGACCCAGCGGGGGGGCCTACGAGCAGTACTTC
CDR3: CASRPSGGAYEQYF

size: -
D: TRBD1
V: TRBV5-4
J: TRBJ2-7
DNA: TGTGCCAGCAGCCGTCCCCCCGGGACAGGGAGCTCATACGAGCAGTACTTC
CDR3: CASSRPPGTGSSYEQYF

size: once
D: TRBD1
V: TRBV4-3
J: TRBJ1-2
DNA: TGCGCCAGCAGCCAAGTTGCCTGGGACAGACCTTCCGGTACCTTC
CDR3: CASSQVAWDRPSGTF

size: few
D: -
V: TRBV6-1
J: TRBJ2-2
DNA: TGTGCCAGCAGCCCCGATTGGAACACCGGGGAGCTGTTTTTT
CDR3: CASSPDWNTGELFF

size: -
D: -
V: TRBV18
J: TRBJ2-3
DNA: TGTGCCAGCTCACCACTCTCTATCGGCGCAGATACGCAGTATTTT
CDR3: CASSPLSIGADTQYF

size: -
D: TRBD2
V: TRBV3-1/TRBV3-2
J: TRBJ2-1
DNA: TGTGCCAGCAGCCAAGATCGGCGGCGGGAGCTCTCCTACAATGAGCAGTTCTTC
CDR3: CASSQDRRRELSYNEQFF

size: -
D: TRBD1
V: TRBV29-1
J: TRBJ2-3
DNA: TGCAGCGTTGGACACGGACAGGCCACAGATACGCAGTATTTT
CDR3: CSVGHGQATDTQYF

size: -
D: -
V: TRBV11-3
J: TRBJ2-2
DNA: TGTGCCAGCAGTCTAACGACAGGGAACACCGGGGAGCTGTTTTTT
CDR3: CASSLTTGNTGELFF

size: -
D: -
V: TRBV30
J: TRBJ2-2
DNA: TGTGCCTGCATTGTAGAGGGACATTCGAACACCGGGGAGCTGTTTTTT
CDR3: CACIVEGHSNTGELFF

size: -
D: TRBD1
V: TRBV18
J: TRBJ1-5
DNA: TGTGCCAGCTCAGCGGACAGGGTGGGCAATCAGCCCCAGCATTTT
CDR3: CASSADRVGNQPQHF

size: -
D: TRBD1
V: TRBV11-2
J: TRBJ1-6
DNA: TGTGCCAGCAGCTTACTCGGGACAGTTCATAATTCACCCCTCCACTTT
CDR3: CASSLLGTVHNSPLHF

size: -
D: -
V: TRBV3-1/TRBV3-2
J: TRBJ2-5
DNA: TGTGCCAGCAGCCAAGACACCTCTGGCGAGACCCAGTACTTC
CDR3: CASSQDTSGETQYF

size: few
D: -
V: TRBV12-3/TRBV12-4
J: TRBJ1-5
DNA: TGTGCCAGCAGAACAGGGAGGAATCAGCCCCAGCATTTT
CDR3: CASRTGRNQPQHF

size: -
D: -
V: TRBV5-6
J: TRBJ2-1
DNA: TGTGCCAGCAGCCCCCGGGGAGTGAGCTCCTACAATGAGCAGTTCTTC
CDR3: CASSPRGVSSYNEQFF

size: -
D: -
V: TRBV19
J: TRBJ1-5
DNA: TGTGCCAGTAGTATGACAGGCTATAGCAATCAGCCCCAGCATTTT
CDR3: CASSMTGYSNQPQHF

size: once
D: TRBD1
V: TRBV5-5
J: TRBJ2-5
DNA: TGTGCCAGCAGCCCCCGGGACAGACAAGAGACCCAGTACTTC
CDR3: CASSPRDRQETQYF

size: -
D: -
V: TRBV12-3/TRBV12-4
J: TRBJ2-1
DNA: TGTGCCAGCAGTTTTACAGGGAATGAGCAGTTCTTC
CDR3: CASSFTGNEQFF

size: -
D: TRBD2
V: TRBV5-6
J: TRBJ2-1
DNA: TGTGCCAGCAGCTTGATTAGCGGGGGGAATGAGCAGTTCTTC
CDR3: CASSLISGGNEQFF

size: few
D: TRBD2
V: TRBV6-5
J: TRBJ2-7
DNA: TGTGCCAGCAGTTACTCGCGACGGGGGGGAGATTACGAGCAGTACTTC
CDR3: CASSYSRRGGDYEQYF

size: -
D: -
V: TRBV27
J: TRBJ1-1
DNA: TGTGCCAGCAGTTTATCGGGGGAGAACACTGAAGCTTTCTTT
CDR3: CASSLSGENTEAFF

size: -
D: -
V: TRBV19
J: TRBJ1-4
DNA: TGTGCCAGTAGTACCCAGGTCACGATTAATGAAAAACTGTTTTTT
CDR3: CASSTQVTINEKLFF

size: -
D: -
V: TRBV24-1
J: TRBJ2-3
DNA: TGTGCCACCAGTGATGCCTCGGGGGATACGCAGTATTTT
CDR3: CATSDASGDTQYF

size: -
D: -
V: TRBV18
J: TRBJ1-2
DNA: TGTGCCAGCTCGTTGACAGCAATACAAAACTATGGCTACACCTTC
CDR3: CASSLTAIQNYGYTF

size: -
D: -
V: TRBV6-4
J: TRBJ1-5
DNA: TGTGCCAGCAGTGACGTGTATAGCAATCAGCCCCAGCATTTT
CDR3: CASSDVYSNQPQHF

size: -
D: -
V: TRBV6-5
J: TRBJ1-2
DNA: TGTGCCAGCAGTTACTCTGGGGAGGGATATGGCTACACCTTC
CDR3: CASSYSGEGYGYTF

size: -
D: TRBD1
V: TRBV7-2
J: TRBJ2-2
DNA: TGTGCCAGCAGCTTGACAGGGCCCACCGGGGAGCTGTTTTTT
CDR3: CASSLTGPTGELFF

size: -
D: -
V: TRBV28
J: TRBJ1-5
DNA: TGTGCCAGTGCCCGGGGGGATCAGCCCCAGCATTTT
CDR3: CASARGDQPQHF

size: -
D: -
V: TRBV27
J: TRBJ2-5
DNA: TGTGCCAGCAGTTTACGACAGGAGAAGGAGACCCAGTACTTC
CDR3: CASSLRQEKETQYF

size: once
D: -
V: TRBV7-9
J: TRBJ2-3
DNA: TGTGCCAGCAGCTTAGTCCGCACAGATACGCAGTATTTT
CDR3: CASSLVRTDTQYF

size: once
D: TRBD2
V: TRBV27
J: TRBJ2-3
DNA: TGTGCCAGCAGAGGACTAGCGGATACGCAGTATTTT
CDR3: CASRGLADTQYF

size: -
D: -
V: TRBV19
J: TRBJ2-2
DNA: TGTGCCAGTAGTGCGCCTCCACAGGGCTCCGGGGAGCTGTTTTTT
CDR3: CASSAPPQGSGELFF

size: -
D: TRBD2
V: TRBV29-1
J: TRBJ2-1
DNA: TGCAGCGTGGTTGCTCTAGCGGGACTCTCCTACAATGAGCAGTTCTTC
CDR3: CSVVALAGLSYNEQFF

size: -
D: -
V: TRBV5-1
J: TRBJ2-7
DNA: TGCGCCAGCAGCTTGCTGGGGGACTACGAGCAGTACTTC
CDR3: CASSLLGDYEQYF

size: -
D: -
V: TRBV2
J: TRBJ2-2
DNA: TGTGCCAGCAGTCTCCGGGTACCTGCGTCGGGCGGGGAGCTGTTTTTT
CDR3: CASSLRVPASGGELFF

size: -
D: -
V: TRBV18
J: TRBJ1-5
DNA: TGTGCCAGCTCCCCCGGGGGTCGCAATCAGCCCCAGCATTTT
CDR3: CASSPGGRNQPQHF

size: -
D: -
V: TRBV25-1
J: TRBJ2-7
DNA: TGTGCCAGCAGCGACTGGACGGTATCCTACGAGCAGTACTTC
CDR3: CASSDWTVSYEQYF

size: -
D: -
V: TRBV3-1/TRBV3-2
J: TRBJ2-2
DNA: TGTGCCAGCAGCCTGGGACGGGGGACCGGGGAGCTGTTTTTT
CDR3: CASSLGRGTGELFF

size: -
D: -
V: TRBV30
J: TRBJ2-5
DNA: TGTGCCTGGAGTATGGAGACCCAGTACTTC
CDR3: CAWSMETQYF

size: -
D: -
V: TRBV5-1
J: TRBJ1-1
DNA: TGCGCCAGCGCTGAGGGGGACGCCAATGAAGCTTTCTTT
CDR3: CASAEGDANEAFF

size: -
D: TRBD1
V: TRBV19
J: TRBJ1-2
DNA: TGTGCCAGTAGTATCGGGACCGGGACAGGGGTGGACTATGGCTACACCTTC
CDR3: CASSIGTGTGVDYGYTF

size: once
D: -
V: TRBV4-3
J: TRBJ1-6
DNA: TGCGCCAGCAGCCAACCCCCGGTCGGGACGGCCAATTCACCCCTCCACTTT
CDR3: CASSQPPVGTANSPLHF

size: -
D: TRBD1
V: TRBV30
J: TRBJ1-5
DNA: TGTGCCTGGAGTGGATCCGGGACAGGGGCCTCCCATTTT
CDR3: CAWSGSGTGASHF

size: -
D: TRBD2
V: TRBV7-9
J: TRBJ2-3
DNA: TGTGCCAGCACCAATACCAACTTACTAGCGGGGATCACAGATACGCAGTATTTT
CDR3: CASTNTNLLAGITDTQYF

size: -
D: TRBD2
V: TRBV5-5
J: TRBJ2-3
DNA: TGTGCCAGCAGTTCCAGACTAGCGGGGAACACAGATACGCAGTATTTT
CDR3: CASSSRLAGNTDTQYF